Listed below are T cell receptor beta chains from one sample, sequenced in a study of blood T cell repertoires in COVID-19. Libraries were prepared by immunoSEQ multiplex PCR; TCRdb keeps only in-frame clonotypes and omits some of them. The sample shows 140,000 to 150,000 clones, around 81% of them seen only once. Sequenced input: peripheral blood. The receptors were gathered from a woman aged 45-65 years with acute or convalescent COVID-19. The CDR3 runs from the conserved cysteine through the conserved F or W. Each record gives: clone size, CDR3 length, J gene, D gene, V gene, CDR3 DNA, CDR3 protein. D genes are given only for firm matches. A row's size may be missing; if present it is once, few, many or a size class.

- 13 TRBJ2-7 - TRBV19 TGTGCCAGTAGTATAAAGGTCCGGAGAGAGCAGTACTTC CASSIKVRREQYF
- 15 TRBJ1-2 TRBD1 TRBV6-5 TGTGCCAGCAGTACCGGGACAGGGGGATACTATGGCTACACCTTC CASSTGTGGYYGYTF
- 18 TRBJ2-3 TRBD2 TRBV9 TGTGCCAGCAGCGTGGGAACGCTAGCGGGGGGACGCACAGATACGCAGTATTTT CASSVGTLAGGRTDTQYF
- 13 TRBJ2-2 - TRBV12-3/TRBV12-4 TGTGCCAGCAGTTTCGGGAACACCGGGGAGCTGTTTTTT CASSFGNTGELFF
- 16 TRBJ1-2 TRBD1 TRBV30 TGTGCCTGGCTTCTCCCGAAGGGGGCGCTTTGGTTAGGCTACACCTTC CAWLLPKGALWLGYTF
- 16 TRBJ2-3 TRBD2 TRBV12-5 TGTGCTAGTGGTTCCCCCTCTAGCGGTTACACAGATACGCAGTATTTT CASGSPSSGYTDTQYF
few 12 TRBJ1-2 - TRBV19 TGTGCCAGTAGTCCAGGGTTGTATGGCTACACCTTC CASSPGLYGYTF
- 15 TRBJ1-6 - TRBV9 TGTGCCAGCAGCGTAGACCCCGAGAACGATTCACCCCTCCACTTT CASSVDPENDSPLHF
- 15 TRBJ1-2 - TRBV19 TGTGCCAGTATTCGGACAGTCTCTGACAAGTATGGCTACACCTTC CASIRTVSDKYGYTF
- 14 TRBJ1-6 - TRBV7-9 TGTGCCAGCAGCTTAGGACAGAGGCCTTCACCCCTCCACTTT CASSLGQRPSPLHF
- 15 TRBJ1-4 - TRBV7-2 TGTGCCAGCAGCGACTGGGGGGTGGATCCCGAAAAACTGTTTTTT CASSDWGVDPEKLFF
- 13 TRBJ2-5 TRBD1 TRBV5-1 TGCGCCAGCAGCTCGGGACAGCAAGAGACCCAGTACTTC CASSSGQQETQYF
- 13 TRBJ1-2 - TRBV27 TGTGCCAGCAGTCGGGATCCACAGGGTTGGCCCCACTTC CASSRDPQGWPHF
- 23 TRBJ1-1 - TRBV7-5 TGTGTCAGAAGCCCCTACCATCATAGGGACAGGGGGCGTGGGTCTAGCCATAACACTGAAGCTTTCTTT CVRSPYHHRDRGRGSSHNTEAFF
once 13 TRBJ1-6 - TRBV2 TGTGCCAGCAGTCCCTCACAGGATTCACCCCTCCACTTT CASSPSQDSPLHF
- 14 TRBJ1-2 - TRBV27 TGTGCCAGCAGTTCCCCCGGTGACATCTATGGCTACACCTTC CASSSPGDIYGYTF
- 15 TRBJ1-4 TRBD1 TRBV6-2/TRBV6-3 TGTGCCAGCAGTGACAGGGACAGAGAGCCTGAAAAACTGTTTTTT CASSDRDREPEKLFF
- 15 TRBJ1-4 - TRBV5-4 TGTGCCAGCAGCTTCGGGACACCAACTAATGAAAAACTGTTTTTT CASSFGTPTNEKLFF
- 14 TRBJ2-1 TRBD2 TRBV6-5 TGTGCCAGCAGTTCCAGACTAGCGGGGGCGGTACAGTTCTTC CASSSRLAGAVQFF
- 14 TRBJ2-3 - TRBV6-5 TGTGCCAGCAAACCCCAGCGGAGCACAGATACGCAGTATTTT CASKPQRSTDTQYF
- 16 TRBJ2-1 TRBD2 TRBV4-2 TGTGCCAGCAGCCCCCAGGGACTAGCGGGGGGAGGTAAGCAGTTCTTC CASSPQGLAGGGKQFF
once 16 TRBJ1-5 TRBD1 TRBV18 TGTGCCAGCTCATCAGGGGGCGCGTCCGTCAATCAGCCCCAGCATTTT CASSSGGASVNQPQHF
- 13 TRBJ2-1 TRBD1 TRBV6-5 TGTGCCAGCAGTACTCAGACAGGGAGTGAGCAGTTCTTC CASSTQTGSEQFF
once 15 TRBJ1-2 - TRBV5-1 TGCGCCAGCAGCTTGGGGCAGGACAGTCCCTATGGCTACACCTTC CASSLGQDSPYGYTF
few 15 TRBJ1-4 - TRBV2 TGTGCCAGCAGTGATGGACAGAGGGCTAATGAAAAACTGTTTTTT CASSDGQRANEKLFF
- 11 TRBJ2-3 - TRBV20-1 TGCAGTACTCTCACGGAGATTACGCAGTATTTT CSTLTEITQYF
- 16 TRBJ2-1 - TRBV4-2 TGTGCCAGCAGCCAAGGGGGTGAGGGTAGAAACAATGAGCAGTTCTTC CASSQGGEGRNNEQFF
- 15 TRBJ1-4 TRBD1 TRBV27 TGTGCCAGCAGTTCAGAGGGGCAGGGGGAAGAAAAACTGTTTTTT CASSSEGQGEEKLFF
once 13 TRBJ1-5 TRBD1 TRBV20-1 TGCAGTGCTAGTAAGGGGGCTGATCAGCCCCAGCATTTT CSASKGADQPQHF
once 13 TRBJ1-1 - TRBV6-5 TGTGCCAGCAGATCCCTCGGGGGATATCGGGCTTTCTTT CASRSLGGYRAFF
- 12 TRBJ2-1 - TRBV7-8 TGTGCCAGCAGCTCCACTAGATACGAGCAGTTCTTC CASSSTRYEQFF